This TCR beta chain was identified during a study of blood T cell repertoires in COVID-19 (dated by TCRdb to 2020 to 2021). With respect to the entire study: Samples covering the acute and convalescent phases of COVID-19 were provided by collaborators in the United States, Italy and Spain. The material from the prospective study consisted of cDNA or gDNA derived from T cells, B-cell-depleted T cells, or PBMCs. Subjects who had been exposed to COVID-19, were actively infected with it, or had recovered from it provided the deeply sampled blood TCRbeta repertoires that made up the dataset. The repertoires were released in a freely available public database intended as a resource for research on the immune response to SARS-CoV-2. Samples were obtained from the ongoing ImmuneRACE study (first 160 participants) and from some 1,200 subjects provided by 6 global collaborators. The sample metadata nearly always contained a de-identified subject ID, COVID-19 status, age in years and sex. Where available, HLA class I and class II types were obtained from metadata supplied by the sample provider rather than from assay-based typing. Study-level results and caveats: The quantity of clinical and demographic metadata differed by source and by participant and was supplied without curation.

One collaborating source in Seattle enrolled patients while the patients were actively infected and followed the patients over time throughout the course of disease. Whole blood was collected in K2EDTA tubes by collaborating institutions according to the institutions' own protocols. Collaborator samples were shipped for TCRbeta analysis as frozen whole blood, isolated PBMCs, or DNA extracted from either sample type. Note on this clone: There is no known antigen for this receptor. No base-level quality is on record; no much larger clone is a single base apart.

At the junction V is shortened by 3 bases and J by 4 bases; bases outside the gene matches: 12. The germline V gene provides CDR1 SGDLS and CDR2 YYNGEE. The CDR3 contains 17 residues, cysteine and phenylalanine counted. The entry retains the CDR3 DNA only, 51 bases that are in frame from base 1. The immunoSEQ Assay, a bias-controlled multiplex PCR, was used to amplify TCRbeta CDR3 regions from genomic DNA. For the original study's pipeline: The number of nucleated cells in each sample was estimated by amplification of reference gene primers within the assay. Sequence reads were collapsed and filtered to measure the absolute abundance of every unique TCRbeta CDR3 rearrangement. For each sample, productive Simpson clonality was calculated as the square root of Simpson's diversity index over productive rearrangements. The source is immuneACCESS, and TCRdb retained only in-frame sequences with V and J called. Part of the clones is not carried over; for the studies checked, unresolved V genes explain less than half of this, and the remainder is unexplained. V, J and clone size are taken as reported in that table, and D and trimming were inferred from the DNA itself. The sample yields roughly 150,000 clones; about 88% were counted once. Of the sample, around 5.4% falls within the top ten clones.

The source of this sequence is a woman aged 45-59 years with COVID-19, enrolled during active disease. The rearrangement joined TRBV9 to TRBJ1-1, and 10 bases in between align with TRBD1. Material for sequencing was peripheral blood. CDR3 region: CASSGPRDRGVGTEAFF. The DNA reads TGTGCCAGCAGCGGCCCCCGGGACAGGGGTGTTGGCACTGAAGCTTTCTTT.